Each of the 23 T cell receptor beta chains below was sequenced from the same sample in a study of blood T cells in healthy people across ages. Next came a second PCR, run for about 6 to 11 cycles, which used a sample-barcoded 5' primer along with a J-beta primer mix. TCRdb reprocessed the 5' RACE reads via MiXCR and lists one record per CDR3 protein. Among 1.5 million or so distinct CDR3 sequences listed, around 42% were seen once. The material sequenced was blood. These receptors all stem from a woman between 18 and 29 years old in good health.

V usage is TRBV20-1 and J usage is TRBJ2-3, with TRBD2 matching over 8 bases. The CDR3 is made up of 13 amino acids. Germline values: CDR1 DFQATT, CDR2 SNEGSKA (reference sequence). Germline trimming cut 6 bases from V and 6 bases from J; bases unmatched to any gene: 8. CDR3 sequence: CSAPSGGRDTQYF. DNA of the CDR3: TGCAGTGCCCCGTCGGGGGGGCGGGATACGCAGTATTTT.

The rearrangement uses TRBV4-2 and TRBJ2-5; a weak D match, TRBD2 (5 bases). This CDR3 contains 15 residues. Trimming removed 0 bases from V and 5 bases from J, with 13 bases in between. CDR1 is LGHNA and CDR2 is YNFKEQ in the germline V gene. Here the CDR3 reads CASSQDLAASETQYF. In DNA, the CDR3 is TGTGCCAGCAGCCAAGATCTAGCCGCATCGGAGACCCAGTACTTC.

This clonotype has a handful of counts. This sequence joins TRBV28 and TRBJ1-2; perhaps TRBD1 as D (6 bases). The CDR3 runs to 12 residues. Trimming left V 7 bases short and J 11 bases short, with 17 bases between. Looked up from germline, CDR1 is MDHEN and CDR2 is SYDVKM. CDR3 sequence: CASTPGPQGYTF. CDR3 DNA: TGTGCCAGCACCCCCGGTCCGCAGGGGTACACCTTC.

The rearrangement uses TRBV7-9 and TRBJ1-1; D gene ambiguous. CDR3 length: 14 residues. Germline CDR1 SEHNR, CDR2 FQNEAQ (reference sequence). V was clipped by 5 bases and J by 2 bases, with 12 bases between them. Written as DNA, the CDR3 is TGTGCCAGCAGCGCATACGGACTCAACACTGAAGCTTTCTTT. This translates into CASSAYGLNTEAFF.

The chain carries TRBV7-9 and TRBJ1-2, with 7 bases identical to TRBD1. The CDR3 extends over 13 amino acids. Germline lookup yields CDR1 SEHNR and CDR2 FQNEAQ (reference sequence). V was clipped by 0 bases and J by 8 bases; unmatched bases: 3. CDR3 bases: TGTGCCAGCAGCTTAGCGGGACAGCTCGGCTACACCTTC. This codes for CASSLAGQLGYTF.

To note about this clonotype: This may stem from a read error, because a much larger clone lies one nucleotide away. V gene TRBV7-9 combines with J gene TRBJ2-7; D is perhaps TRBD1 or TRBD2 (5 bases each). Germline CDR1 and CDR2: SEHNR and FQNEAQ (reference sequence). Trimming cost V 8 bases and J 0 bases, with 11 bases left between them. The CDR3 spans 13 residues. CDR3 region: CASSRGNSYEQYF. The CDR3 DNA follows: TGTGCCAGCTCCCGGGGCAACTCCTACGAGCAGTACTTC.

This clonotype has only a few counts. V usage is TRBV20-1 and J usage is TRBJ2-1, with D hard to call. Germline V lookup: CDR1 DFQATT, CDR2 SNEGSKA (reference sequence). The germline V and J ends were trimmed by 6 bases and 0 bases, with 9 bases remaining between them. The CDR3 length is 13 residues. Written as DNA, the CDR3 is TGCAGTGCAGGCTCGAGCTCCTACAATGAGCAGTTCTTC. Its protein product is CSAGSSSYNEQFF.

The rearrangement joins TRBV11-2 to TRBJ2-7, with D possibly being TRBD1 (5 bases). V lost 2 bases and J lost 7, with 18 bases in between. The germline V gene encodes CDR1 SGHAT and CDR2 FQNNGV. This CDR3 region has 15 residues. The chain's CDR3 is CASSLWGFPPSEQYF. The CDR3 DNA sequence: TGTGCCAGCAGCTTATGGGGCTTTCCCCCCTCGGAGCAGTACTTC.

This clonotype has more than one count but fewer than ten. The gene calls are TRBV21-1 and TRBJ2-5; TRBD2, the table's D call, lacks a check against the DNA. The better agreement between TRBJ2-7 and the DNA end casts doubt on the J call. TRBV21-1 is described as a pseudogene. The CDR3 covers 17 residues. The DNA for the CDR3 is TGTGCCAGCAGCATCCGGGTGACTAGCGGGGGTTCGGTCGAGCAGTACTTC. Amino acid sequence: CASSIRVTSGGSVEQYF.

The count of this clonotype is one. The chain has TRBV6-5 and TRBJ2-3; D is uncertain. The germline V and J ends were trimmed by 2 bases and 1 base, with 25 bases remaining between them. Germline V gives CDR1 MNHEY, CDR2 SVGAGI. CDR3 length: 20 amino acids. The CDR3 DNA sequence: TGTGCCAGCAGTTACGCCATCGGTCCCGGTTCACAGATCCGCACAGATACGCAGTATTTT. This codes for CASSYAIGPGSQIRTDTQYF.

The J gene is TRBJ1-2, the V gene TRBV7-8; TRBD1 aligns across 7 bases. The CDR3 sequence is 13 residues long. Germline trimming cut 5 bases from V and 7 bases from J; bases unmatched to any gene: 7. From germline, CDR1 is SGHVS and CDR2 FQNEAQ. The CDR3 DNA sequence: TGTGCCAGCAGCCTTACAGGGGCTCGTGGCTACACCTTC. Amino acid sequence: CASSLTGARGYTF.

Details on this clonotype: Given the absence of the conserved phenylalanine or tryptophan at the CDR3 end, a read error is likely. This chain uses TRBV28 with TRBJ1-2, with 8 bases aligning to TRBD1. Germline V gives CDR1 MDHEN, CDR2 SYDVKM. V shed 9 bases, J shed 6 bases, and the junction held 18 bases outside the gene matches. The CDR3 is 16 amino acids. The CDR3 loop is CASYQRAGGVLDGYTL. The CDR3 DNA reads as TGTGCCAGTTACCAGAGGGCAGGGGGCGTATTGGATGGCTACACCCTC.

DNA of the CDR3: TGCAGTGCTCCAGGCACCGGGGAGCTGTTTTTT. It translates to CSAPGTGELFF. The chain carries TRBV20-1 and TRBJ2-2; D unresolved. Between the trimmed V and J ends, which lost 5 bases and 4 bases, there was a span of 5 bases. The CDR3 extends over 11 amino acids. CDR1 is DFQATT and CDR2 is SNEGSKA in the germline V gene (reference sequence).

The chain has TRBV20-1 and TRBJ2-4; D remains ambiguous. The CDR3 length is 15 residues. The germline V gene encodes CDR1 DFQATT and CDR2 SNEGSKA (reference sequence). Between the trimmed V and J ends, which lost 1 base and 0 bases, there was a span of 10 bases. The CDR3 region has the DNA TGCAGTGCTAGAGTACAGACACTAGCCAAAAACATTCAGTACTTC. This translates into CSARVQTLAKNIQYF.

The gene calls are TRBV7-3 and TRBJ2-3; 10 positions agree with TRBD2. This CDR3 spans 16 amino acids. The J segment lost 4 bases and the V segment lost 4 bases, leaving 8 bases of the junction unmatched. Germline CDR1 reads SGHTA; CDR2 reads FQGTGA. CDR3 nucleotide sequence: TGTGCCAGCAGCTCCTCAGCGGGGGGGGAAGCAGATACGCAGTATTTT. It is translated as CASSSSAGGEADTQYF.

This clonotype came up a few times. The chain links TRBV20-1 to TRBJ2-3; D tentatively fits TRBD1 or TRBD2 (6 bases each). Per germline, CDR1 DFQATT and CDR2 SNEGSKA (reference sequence). This CDR3 region has 17 residues. The V and J ends lost 6 bases and 2 bases respectively, with 24 bases between them. The CDR3 protein is CSAPTRGRRESTDTQYF. In DNA form, the CDR3 reads TGCAGTGCGCCCACTCGGGGGCGACGAGAATCCACAGATACGCAGTATTTT.

V and J are TRBV3-1 and TRBJ2-5, with 8 nucleotides matching TRBD2. The J call is doubtful: the DNA matches TRBJ2-7 better. Germline values: CDR1 LGHDT, CDR2 YNNKEL (reference sequence). The CDR3 length is 14 residues. The CDR3 DNA reads as TGTGCCAGCAGAGAGGGACTAGGTCTCCACGAGCAGTACTTC. Protein product: CASREGLGLHEQYF.

This chain connects TRBV6-1 to TRBJ2-1, with TRBD2 identical over 12 bases. After removal of 4 bases from V and 0 bases from J, the junction contained 4 bases not matched to a gene. The CDR3 covers 17 residues. From germline, CDR1 is MNHNS and CDR2 SASEGT. CDR3 residues: CASSVTSGGLSYNEQFF. In DNA form, the CDR3 reads TGTGCCAGCAGTGTGACTAGCGGGGGACTCTCCTACAATGAGCAGTTCTTC.

Worth noting for this clonotype: One base away lies a much larger clone, so this may be a sequencing read error. The chain has TRBV5-1 and TRBJ2-7, with TRBD2 matching over 10 bases. With V trimmed by 5 bases and J by 7 bases, 12 bases remained unmatched. Per germline, CDR1 SGHRS and CDR2 YFSETQ. The CDR3 consists of 15 residues. In DNA, the CDR3 is TGCGCCAGCAGTCCTGCTAGCGGGAGCTACAATGAGCAGTACTTC. Translation: CASSPASGSYNEQYF. Full variable domain (missing parts from reference TRBV5-1 and TRBJ2-7): KAGVTQTPRYLIKTRGQQVTLSCSPISGHRSVSWYQQTPGQGLQFLFEYFSETQRNKGNFPGRFSGRQFSNSRSEMNVSTLELGDSALYLCASSPASGSYNEQYFGPGTRLTVT.

This clonotype was seen a handful of times. V usage is TRBV20-1 and J usage is TRBJ1-5; tentative D call: TRBD1 (5 bases). The CDR3 is 13 amino acids. Trimming took off 1 base at V and 6 bases at J, with 10 bases between the two ends. Germline loops: CDR1 DFQATT, CDR2 SNEGSKA (reference sequence). This chain's CDR3 is CSARGVGTQPQHF. The CDR3 DNA follows: TGCAGTGCTAGAGGCGTGGGGACTCAGCCCCAGCATTTT.

This rearrangement joins TRBV6-6 to TRBJ2-3; TRBD2 matches 7 bases. CDR3 size: 16 residues. The ends lost 2 bases at V and 8 bases at J; junction bases unmatched: 13. In germline, CDR1 is MNHNY, CDR2 SVGAGI (reference sequence). CDR3 sequence: CASSYGSGEFSGTQYF. Written as DNA, the CDR3 is TGTGCCAGCAGTTACGGGAGCGGGGAGTTTTCGGGTACGCAGTATTTT.

The rearrangement uses TRBV27 and TRBJ1-1; tentatively, D is TRBD1 (6 bases). V was clipped by 4 bases and J by 1 base, with 10 bases between them. The CDR3 runs 14 residues. Germline values: CDR1 MNHEY, CDR2 SMNVEV (reference sequence). In DNA form, the CDR3 reads TGTGCCAGCAGTTGGGGGGCGCGGAACACTGAAGCTTTCTTT. Translation gives CASSWGARNTEAFF.

The V gene is TRBV7-8, the J gene TRBJ2-7; D may be TRBD2 (5 bases). Germline CDR1 and CDR2: SGHVS and FQNEAQ. Trimming removed 6 bases from V and 1 base from J, with 13 bases in between. The CDR3 runs to 14 residues. For the CDR3, the DNA is TGTGCCAGCAGACTAGGACTCACATCCTACGAGCAGTACTTC. Protein: CASRLGLTSYEQYF.